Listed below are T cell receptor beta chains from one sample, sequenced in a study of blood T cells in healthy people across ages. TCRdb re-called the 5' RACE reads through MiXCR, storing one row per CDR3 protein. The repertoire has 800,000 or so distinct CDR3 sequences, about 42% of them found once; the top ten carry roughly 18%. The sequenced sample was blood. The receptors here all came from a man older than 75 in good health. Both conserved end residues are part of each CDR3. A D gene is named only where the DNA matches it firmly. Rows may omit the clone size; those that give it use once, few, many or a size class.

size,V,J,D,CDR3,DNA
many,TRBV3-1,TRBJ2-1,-,CASSQEGGGSIYNEQFF,TGTGCCAGCAGCCAAGAGGGGGGCGGGAGTATTTACAATGAGCAGTTCTTC
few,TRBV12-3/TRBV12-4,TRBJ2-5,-,CASSLHEGWGETQYF,TGTGCCAGCAGTTTACATGAGGGTTGGGGAGAGACCCAGTACTTC
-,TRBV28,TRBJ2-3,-,CASRHKADTQYF,TGTGCCAGCCGTCACAAGGCAGATACGCAGTATTTT
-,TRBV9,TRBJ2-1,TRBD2,CASSPSLGTSGRPDSYNEQFF,TGTGCCAGCAGCCCTTCGCTGGGGACTAGCGGGAGGCCCGACTCCTACAATGAGCAGTTCTTC
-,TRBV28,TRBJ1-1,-,CASSWAGGAFF,TGTGCCAGCAGTTGGGCGGGAGGCGCTTTCTTT
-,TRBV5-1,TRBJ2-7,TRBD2,CASSSSLAGGEQYF,TGCGCCAGCAGCTCGTCACTAGCGGGAGGCGAGCAGTACTTC
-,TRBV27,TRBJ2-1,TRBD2,CASRPGTSTPSSYNEQFF,TGTGCCAGCAGACCCGGGACTAGCACCCCGAGCTCCTACAATGAGCAGTTCTTC
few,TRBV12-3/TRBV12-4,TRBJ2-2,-,CASSFDQGNTGELFF,TGTGCCAGCAGTTTCGATCAGGGGAACACCGGGGAGCTGTTTTTT
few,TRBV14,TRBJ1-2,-,CASSQALSNYGYTF,TGTGCCAGCAGCCAAGCGCTCTCTAACTATGGCTACACCTTC
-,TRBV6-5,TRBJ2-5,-,CASSYTGGVNQYQETQYF,TGTGCCAGCAGTTACACGGGGGGCGTAAACCAGTACCAAGAGACCCAGTACTTC
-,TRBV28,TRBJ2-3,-,CAGTALKGGTDTQYF,TGTGCCGGCACGGCTCTCAAAGGGGGCACAGATACGCAGTATTTT
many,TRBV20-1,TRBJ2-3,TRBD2,CSARDSSSGSSTDTQYF,TGCAGTGCTAGGGATTCATCTAGCGGGAGTAGCACAGATACGCAGTATTTT
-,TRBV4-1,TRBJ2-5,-,CASSFRFSGPQETQYF,TGCGCCAGCAGCTTCAGATTCTCGGGGCCCCAAGAGACCCAGTACTTC
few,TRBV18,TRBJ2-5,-,CASSPILDSQETQYF,TGTGCCAGCTCACCAATATTAGACAGCCAAGAGACCCAGTACTTC
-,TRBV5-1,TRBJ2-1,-,CASSPSGRRVSRYNEQFF,TGCGCCAGCAGCCCGTCCGGACGCAGGGTTTCCCGGTACAATGAGCAGTTCTTC
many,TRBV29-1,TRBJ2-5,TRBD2,CSSVGGRGETQYF,TGCAGCTCCGTGGGCGGGAGAGGCGAGACCCAGTACTTC
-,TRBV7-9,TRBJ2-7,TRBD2,CASSLARETGGEQYF,TGTGCCAGCAGCTTAGCGCGGGAGACTGGCGGCGAGCAGTACTTC
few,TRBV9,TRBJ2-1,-,CASSVVDSEQFF,TGTGCCAGCAGCGTAGTTGACAGTGAGCAGTTCTTC
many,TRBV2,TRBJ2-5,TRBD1,CASRAGTGVETQYF,TGTGCCAGCAGGGCCGGGACAGGGGTGGAGACCCAGTACTTC
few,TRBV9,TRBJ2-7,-,CASSAGQRSYEQYF,TGTGCCAGCAGCGCCGGACAGCGCTCCTACGAGCAGTACTTC
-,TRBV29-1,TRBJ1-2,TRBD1,CSAKQGGDFGYTF,TGCAGCGCCAAACAGGGGGGTGATTTTGGCTACACCTTC
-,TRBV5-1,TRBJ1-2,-,CASSLFGSYGYTF,TGCGCCAGCAGCTTGTTCGGGAGCTATGGCTACACCTTC
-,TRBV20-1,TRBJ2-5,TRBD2,CSARDLASGNQETQYF,TGCAGTGCTAGAGATTTGGCTAGCGGGAACCAAGAGACCCAGTACTTC
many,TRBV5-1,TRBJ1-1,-,CASSWQGNTEAFF,TGCGCCAGCAGCTGGCAGGGGAATACTGAAGCTTTCTTT
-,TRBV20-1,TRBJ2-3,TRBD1,CSAIADRGFSDTQYF,TGCAGTGCTATAGCGGACAGGGGGTTCTCAGATACGCAGTATTTT
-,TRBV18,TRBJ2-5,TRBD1,CASSPGQAMTQYF,TGTGCCAGCTCACCGGGACAGGCAATGACCCAGTACTTC
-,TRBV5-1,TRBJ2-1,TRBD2,CASGELAGGRGYNEQFF,TGCGCCAGCGGGGAACTAGCGGGAGGAAGAGGCTACAATGAGCAGTTCTTC
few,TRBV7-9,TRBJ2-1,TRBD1,CASSLSVGQGALDEQFF,TGTGCCAGCAGCTTATCCGTCGGACAGGGGGCATTGGATGAGCAGTTCTTC
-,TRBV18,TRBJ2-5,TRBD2,CASSPVPSGQETQYF,TGTGCCAGCTCACCAGTCCCTAGCGGCCAAGAGACCCAGTACTTC
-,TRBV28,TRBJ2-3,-,CASSLNRYTDTQYF,TGTGCCAGCAGTTTAAACAGGTACACAGATACGCAGTATTTT
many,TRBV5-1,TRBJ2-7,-,CASRRDSNYEQYF,TGCGCCAGCAGGCGGGATTCCAACTACGAGCAGTACTTC
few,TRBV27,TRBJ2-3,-,CASSQRARGNTQYF,TGTGCCAGCAGCCAAAGGGCTCGGGGAAATACGCAGTATTTT
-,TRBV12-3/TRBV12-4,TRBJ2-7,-,CASTHGQRGYEQYF,TGTGCCAGCACCCACGGACAGAGGGGGTACGAGCAGTACTTC
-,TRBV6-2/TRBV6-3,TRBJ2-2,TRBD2,CASSKTSEGRVNTGELFF,TGTGCCAGCAGTAAAACTTCGGAGGGGAGGGTCAACACCGGGGAGCTGTTTTTT
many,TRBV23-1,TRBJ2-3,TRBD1,CASSHSGTGRTDTQYF,TGCGCCAGCAGTCACTCCGGGACAGGGCGCACAGATACGCAGTATTTT
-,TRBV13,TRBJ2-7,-,CASSDPYNEQYF,TGTGCCAGCAGCGACCCCTACAATGAGCAGTACTTC
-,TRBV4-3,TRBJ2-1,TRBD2,CASSAAGGPYEQFF,TGCGCCAGCAGCGCGGCGGGGGGGCCCTATGAGCAGTTCTTC
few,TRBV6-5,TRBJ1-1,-,CASSRQNTEAFF,TGTGCCAGCAGCCGACAGAACACTGAAGCTTTCTTT